A single sample gave rise to the 30 T cell receptor beta chains below, sequenced in a study of T cell repertoires in cytomegalovirus infection. One entry per CDR3 protein, called by TCRdb with MiXCR from the reads. The data contain hundreds of thousands of distinct CDR3 sequences, about a tenth of them seen just once; the ten biggest clones take up about 2.3%. Sample: PBMCs. All receptors derive from a human donor in good health (CMV status not recorded). Some clones in this sample may be carry-over from other donors' samples.

This clonotype was counted many times. V gene TRBV5-5 combines with J gene TRBJ2-7; 7 bases are a match to TRBD2. CDR3 length: 13 amino acids. Germline CDR1 SGHKS, CDR2 YYEKEE (reference sequence). V was clipped by 4 bases and J by 4 bases; unmatched bases: 5. The DNA for the CDR3 is TGTGCCAGCAGCGCGGGACTATCATACGAGCAGTACGTC. It specifies CASSAGLSYEQYV.

This clonotype came up a few times. V gene TRBV20-1 combines with J gene TRBJ1-5, with D perhaps TRBD1 (5 bases). V was trimmed by 7 bases and J by 8 bases, leaving 6 bases between them. CDR1 DFQATT and CDR2 SNEGSKA come from the germline V gene (reference sequence). This CDR3 spans 9 amino acids. CDR3 in DNA: TGCAGTGGGGGGGAGCCCCAGCATTTT. Translation gives CSGGEPQHF.

This clonotype was found many times. J is TRBJ2-2 and V is TRBV6-5, with no clear D. The CDR3 sequence is 13 residues long. V shed 6 bases and J shed 4 bases, with 9 bases lying between them. CDR1 is MNHEY, CDR2 SVGAGI, per germline. CDR3 in amino acids: CASRLPGTGELFF. CDR3 bases: TGTGCCAGCAGGCTACCCGGCACCGGGGAGCTGTTTTTT.

In this sample, this clonotype turned up many times. The V call is TRBV20-1, the J call TRBJ2-3, with 9 positions matching TRBD2. The germline V gene has CDR1 DFQATT and CDR2 SNEGSKA (reference sequence). Trimming took 5 bases from V and 1 from J; bases not matched to a gene: 16. This CDR3 is built from 18 residues. This chain's CDR3 is CSALPTDGSSGGTDTQYF. DNA for the CDR3: TGCAGTGCTTTGCCCACGGATGGGTCTAGCGGGGGCACAGATACGCAGTATTTT.

This clonotype occurred many times. The chain combines TRBV2 with TRBJ2-6; 11 nucleotides agree with TRBD1. CDR3 length equals 19 residues. CDR1 is SNHLY, CDR2 FYNNEI, per germline. Trimming removed 2 bases from V and 0 bases from J; junction bases left unmatched: 6. CDR3 in amino acids: CASSEWGDRGGSGANVLTF. Here the CDR3 DNA reads TGTGCCAGCAGTGAATGGGGGGACAGGGGGGGCTCTGGGGCCAACGTCCTGACTTTC.

The CDR3 DNA follows: TGCAGCGTTGCTACGACAGGGGGGGAGACCCAGTACTTC. It codes for CSVATTGGETQYF. This chain links TRBV29-1 with TRBJ2-5, with TRBD1 matching 9 bases. Per germline, CDR1 SQVTM and CDR2 ANQGSEA. This CDR3 region has 13 residues. J was trimmed by 5 bases and V by 4 bases; bases with no gene match: 5.

There are many counts of this clonotype. The V gene is TRBV20-1, the J gene TRBJ2-5; D is unclear. With 0 bases removed from V and 2 bases from J, the gap between germline ends came to 10 bases. The germline CDR1 and CDR2 sequences are DFQATT and SNEGSKA (reference sequence). This CDR3 is 14 amino acids long. CDR3 region: CSAREVILQETQYF. The CDR3 DNA reads TGCAGTGCTAGAGAAGTGATACTACAAGAGACCCAGTACTTC.

This clonotype was recorded at least ten times. The V gene is TRBV12-3 or TRBV12-4, the J gene TRBJ1-1; D gene unclear. V lost 2 bases to trimming and J lost 6 bases, with 16 bases between them. This CDR3 is built from 15 residues. Here the CDR3 DNA reads TGTGCCAGCAGTTTAAATAGGCCGCGCGTCGCTGAAGCTTTCTTT. Translated: CASSLNRPRVAEAFF.

This clonotype was counted at least ten times. This chain connects TRBV7-2 to TRBJ1-3, with a tentative D call TRBD1 (6 bases). The V gene's germline CDR1 is SGHTA and CDR2 FQGNSA. Trimming took off 6 bases at V and 0 bases at J, with 15 bases between the two ends. This CDR3 region has 16 residues. The CDR3 region is CASSSVAGASGNTIYF. DNA of the CDR3: TGTGCCAGCAGTTCGGTCGCAGGGGCCTCTGGAAACACCATATATTTT.

This clonotype has ten or more counts. The chain links TRBV7-2 to TRBJ1-6; a weak D match, TRBD1 (6 bases). This CDR3 is built from 17 residues. Germline loops: CDR1 SGHTA, CDR2 FQGNSA. V shed 2 bases and J shed 9 bases, with 20 bases lying between them. CDR3 sequence: CASSLRGRGGFGSPLHF. For the CDR3, the DNA is TGTGCCAGCAGCTTAAGGGGACGGGGGGGCTTCGGTTCACCCCTCCACTTT.

Ten or more counts support this clonotype. V is TRBV15 and J is TRBJ1-4; a possible D gene is TRBD1 (5 bases). Trimming took off 4 bases at V and 8 bases at J, with 14 bases between the two ends. The germline gives CDR1 LNHNV, CDR2 YYDKDF (reference sequence). The CDR3 contains 14 residues. The CDR3 here is CATSIWRGREKLFF. DNA for the CDR3: TGTGCCACCAGCATTTGGAGGGGCCGGGAAAAACTGTTTTTT. The full variable domain, with the rest looked up from reference TRBV15 and TRBJ1-4, is DAMVIQNPRYQVTQFGKPVTLSCSQTLNHNVMYWYQQKSSQAPKLLFHYYDKDFNNEADTPDNFQSRRPNTSFCFLDIRSPGLGDTAMYLCATSIWRGREKLFFGSGTQLSVL.

This clonotype was found many times. V usage is TRBV7-2 and J usage is TRBJ1-1; D might be TRBD1 (6 bases). This CDR3 region has 14 residues. Germline-derived CDR1 and CDR2 are SGHTA and FQGNSA. The germline V and J ends were trimmed by 4 bases and 10 bases, with 19 bases remaining between them. The CDR3 is CASSSIQDSRLAFF. CDR3 sequence (DNA): TGTGCCAGCAGCTCCATCCAGGACAGTCGCTTAGCTTTCTTT.

This clonotype has a count of ten or more. J is TRBJ2-1 and V is TRBV12-3 or TRBV12-4, with D tentatively TRBD2 (6 bases). The CDR3 contains 15 residues. V was shortened by 5 bases and J by 6 bases, with 17 bases between the two germline ends. CDR3 region: CASSPPGLLINEQFF. CDR3 DNA: TGTGCCAGCAGTCCCCCGGGACTGCTGATCAATGAGCAGTTCTTC.

This clonotype was counted a few times. This CDR3 is CASRDRVDEQFF. Written as DNA, the CDR3 is TGCGCCAGCAGGGACAGGGTTGATGAGCAGTTCTTC. The chain links TRBV5-1 to TRBJ2-1, with TRBD1 matching over 8 bases. This CDR3 has 12 residues. Trimming at V came to 5 bases and at J to 8 bases, leaving 3 bases not matched to a gene. Germline values: CDR1 SGHRS, CDR2 YFSETQ.

This clonotype was counted many times. V and J are TRBV7-2 and TRBJ2-7; TRBD2 matches 8 bases. Germline CDR1 and CDR2: SGHTA and FQGNSA. Trimming took 1 base from V and 13 from J; bases not matched to a gene: 9. The CDR3 sequence is 13 residues long. This chain's CDR3 is CASSLEVLAGFYV. The CDR3 DNA follows: TGTGCCAGCAGCTTAGAGGTATTAGCGGGGTTTTACGTC.

At least ten counts were recorded for this clonotype. The rearrangement links TRBV2 to TRBJ2-2; 7 nucleotides match TRBD1. Germline CDR1 SNHLY, CDR2 FYNNEI. The CDR3 runs 15 residues. Trimming removed 4 bases from V and 5 bases from J; junction bases left unmatched: 7. The CDR3 here is CASSARTGGTGELFF. DNA of the CDR3: TGTGCCAGCAGTGCCAGGACAGGTGGGACCGGGGAGCTGTTTTTT. Filled out from reference TRBV2 and TRBJ2-2, the complete variable domain reads EPEVTQTPSHQVTQMGQEVILRCVPISNHLYFYWYRQILGQKVEFLVSFYNNEISEKSEIFDDQFSVERPDGSNFTLKIRSTKLEDSAMYFCASSARTGGTGELFFGEGSRLTVL.

This clonotype was seen repeatedly, ten times or more. This chain links TRBV9 with TRBJ2-5, with 7 positions matching TRBD2. From germline, CDR1 is SGDLS and CDR2 YYNGEE. There are 14 residues in the CDR3. V lost 4 bases to trimming and J lost 5 bases; unmatched junction nucleotides: 8. CDR3 nucleotides: TGTGCCAGCAGCCCAGGGCGGGGGTTGGAGACCCAGTACTTC. Protein sequence: CASSPGRGLETQYF.

The sample holds many counts of this clonotype. The chain couples TRBV20-1 to TRBJ2-4; TRBD1 is a possible D gene (6 bases). Deletions cut 5 bases from V and 4 bases from J, with 18 bases between. This CDR3 contains 15 residues. CDR1 is DFQATT, CDR2 SNEGSKA, per germline (reference sequence). For the CDR3, the DNA is TGCAGTGCTCCCACAGGGCGGTGGGAGAAAAACATTCAGTACTTC. Translation gives CSAPTGRWEKNIQYF.

A remark on this clonotype: This may arise from a read error, as a much more abundant clone is one base away. The chain carries TRBV5-4 and TRBJ2-3, with 12 bases fitting TRBD1. The CDR3 is made up of 15 amino acids. Germline assignment: CDR1 SGHNT and CDR2 YYREEE (reference sequence). Here the CDR3 DNA reads TGTGCCAGCAGCCCCGGGACAGGGGGCGTAGATACGCAGTTTTTT. This encodes CASSPGTGGVDTQFF.

This clonotype was seen a handful of times. The V gene is TRBV6-5, the J gene TRBJ1-2, with 8 bases fitting TRBD1. The junction had 6 bases not matched to a gene; V was cut back by 2 bases and J by 1 base. The CDR3 extends over 16 amino acids. Germline lookup yields CDR1 MNHEY and CDR2 SVGAGI. Written as DNA, the CDR3 is TGTGCCAGCAGTTACCGGGACAGGACCCTTAACTATGGCTACACCTTC. Protein product: CASSYRDRTLNYGYTF.

This clonotype was counted at least ten times. The chain is built from TRBV11-2 and TRBJ2-5, with D possibly TRBD2 on 5 matching bases. The CDR3 loop spans 13 amino acids. The germline V and J ends were trimmed by 0 bases and 6 bases, with 8 bases remaining between them. CDR1 is SGHAT and CDR2 is FQNNGV in the germline V gene. The CDR3 nucleotides are TGTGCCAGCAGCTTAGACTGGAGGCAGACCCAGTACTTC. Residues: CASSLDWRQTQYF. Looking up the rest from reference TRBV11-2 and TRBJ2-5 gives the full variable domain: EAGVAQSPRYKIIEKRQSVAFWCNPISGHATLYWYQQILGQGPKLLIQFQNNGVVDDSQLPKDRFSAERLKGVDSTLKIQPAKLEDSAVYLCASSLDWRQTQYFGPGTRLLVL.

This clonotype was recorded at least ten times. This chain links TRBV20-1 with TRBJ1-6; D not resolved. V was pared by 6 bases and J by 0 bases, with 15 bases between. Germline values: CDR1 DFQATT, CDR2 SNEGSKA (reference sequence). The CDR3 runs 16 residues. The CDR3 is CSARIHISSYNSPLHF. The CDR3 nucleotides read TGCAGTGCCCGTATACACATAAGCTCCTATAATTCACCCCTCCACTTT.

In this sample, this clonotype turned up once. This may come from a read error, since a much larger clone is one base off. The chain couples TRBV28 to TRBJ1-5; a weak D match, TRBD1 (5 bases). Germline values: CDR1 MDHEN, CDR2 SYDVKM. The CDR3 consists of 15 residues. The CDR3 reads CTSFRGPKGGQPQHF. CDR3 DNA sequence: TGTACCAGCTTTCGGGGACCTAAGGGAGGACAGCCCCAGCATTTT. The full variable domain, with the rest looked up from reference TRBV28 and TRBJ1-5, is DVKVTQSSRYLVKRTGEKVFLECVQDMDHENMFWYRQDPGLGLRLIYFSYDVKMKEKGDIPEGYSVSREKKERFSLILESASTNQTSMYLCTSFRGPKGGQPQHFGDGTRLSIL.

This clonotype has a count of ten or more. The chain carries TRBV5-4 and TRBJ1-2; a weak D match, TRBD1 (5 bases). Germline V gene sequence: CDR1 SGHNT, CDR2 YYREEE (reference sequence). Trimming cost V 4 bases and J 5 bases, with 18 bases left between them. CDR3 length: 15 residues. For the CDR3, the DNA is TGTGCCAGCAGCCTGTTGGCCAGGGAATCGTATGGCTACACCTTC. Translated: CASSLLARESYGYTF. The whole variable domain, filled in from reference TRBV5-4 and TRBJ1-2, reads ETGVTQSPTHLIKTRGQQVTLRCSSQSGHNTVSWYQQALGQGPQFIFQYYREEENGRGNFPPRFSGLQFPNYSSELNVNALELDDSALYLCASSLLARESYGYTFGSGTRLTVV.

This clonotype showed up just a few times. This chain uses TRBV29-1 with TRBJ2-7; a possible D gene is TRBD2 (6 bases). Germline CDR1 reads SQVTM; CDR2 reads ANQGSEA. The CDR3 length is 12 residues. Trimming took off 6 bases at V and 6 bases at J, with 15 bases between the two ends. The CDR3 DNA sequence: TGCAGCGTCCGGGCGGGGTTCGGCGAGCAGTACTTC. Translation: CSVRAGFGEQYF.

This clonotype was recorded many times. The rearrangement links TRBV5-1 to TRBJ2-7; TRBD1 matches 7 bases. Germline V gene sequence: CDR1 SGHRS, CDR2 YFSETQ. CDR3 size: 15 residues. J was trimmed by 5 bases and V by 0 bases; bases with no gene match: 8. CDR3 region: CASSLGQGAGDEQYF. DNA for the CDR3: TGCGCCAGCAGCTTGGGACAGGGCGCCGGAGACGAGCAGTACTTC.

At least ten counts were recorded for this clonotype. This chain joins TRBV10-3 and TRBJ2-7, with a tentative D call TRBD2 (5 bases). Germline V gene data show CDR1 as ENHRY and CDR2 as SYGVKD. Trimming took off 6 bases at V and 0 bases at J, with 12 bases between the two ends. The CDR3 has 14 amino acids. CDR3 residues: CAISVAGNSYEQYV. The CDR3 DNA is TGTGCCATCAGCGTTGCCGGGAACTCCTACGAGCAGTACGTC.

This clonotype was detected many times. The chain links TRBV5-4 to TRBJ1-1, with D maybe TRBD1 (5 bases). The CDR3 runs 15 residues. Per germline, CDR1 SGHNT and CDR2 YYREEE (reference sequence). V was pared by 4 bases and J by 0 bases, with 13 bases between. CDR3 nucleotide sequence: TGTGCCAGCAGCCTCCCGGGACGCTTGAACACTGAAGCTTTCTTT. This codes for CASSLPGRLNTEAFF.

This clonotype was detected many times. The V and J genes are TRBV5-1 and TRBJ2-7; 11 bases line up with TRBD1. Losses at the gene ends were 2 bases for V and 5 bases for J; bases not matched to a gene: 3. Germline values: CDR1 SGHRS, CDR2 YFSETQ. This CDR3 has 14 amino acids. CDR3 sequence (DNA): TGCGCCAGCAGCTTCGGGACAGGGGGTGACGAGCAGTACGTC. Its translation is CASSFGTGGDEQYV.

This clonotype was picked up many times. This chain uses TRBV7-6 with TRBJ2-5, with D uncertain. The CDR3 totals 12 residues. Trimming took 5 bases from V and 9 from J, leaving 13 bases between them. CDR1 is SGHVS and CDR2 is FNYEAQ in the germline V gene. The CDR3 region is CASSLGSMAQYF. CDR3 DNA: TGTGCCAGCAGCCTTGGGTCCATGGCCCAGTACTTC.